This T cell receptor (beta chain) was identified in a study of CD8+CD57+ T cells in acquired aplastic anemia. Overall study findings and caveats: The number of CD8+ CDR3 sequences shared by patients and controls was under 35. With respect to CD8+ Simpson's diversity, patients and controls did not differ significantly.

As concerns this clonotype: The antigen is not known. A much larger clonotype is one base distant, so this may be a read error.

The ends were cut back, 1 base at V and 10 bases at J, with 17 bases in the middle. CDR1 and CDR2 (germline): SGHAT, FQDESV (reference sequence). This CDR3 is 15 amino acids long. Individuals selected for sequencing had exhibited CD8+CD57+ cell expansion on flow cytometry. At the time of blood sampling, patients had not yet received any therapy. TCR beta VDJ combinations and CDR3 sequences were profiled from genomic DNA. TCRdb itself ran the reads through MiXCR, one entry per CDR3 protein. This table holds around 500,000 distinct CDR3 sequences, more than 25% found once. V usage is TRBV11-1 and J usage is TRBJ2-1; D perhaps matches TRBD2 (6 bases). The clonotype was recovered from a human donor with aplastic anemia. Sequencing input: sorted CD4+, CD8+, or CD8+CD57+ T cells (not recorded which) from PBMCs. The CDR3 nucleotides read TGTGCCAGCAGCTTAGAGGGACTTGCTACCTACGAGCAGTTCTTC. As protein: CASSLEGLATYEQFF.